This T cell receptor (beta chain) emerged from a study of response to subunit inactivated influenza vaccine. Whole-study results and caveats: Every seasonal influenza vaccination brings in few new T cells, the authors suggested.

This clonotype was counted only a few times. Its antigen is unidentified. Using its own MiXCR run on the RT-PCR reads, TCRdb lists one record per CDR3 protein. The table records hundreds of thousands of distinct CDR3 sequences, roughly 14% of them present only once. This CDR3 is built from 14 residues. V gave up 2 bases and J gave up 2 bases, with 10 bases separating them. The TCR originated in a man aged 45 to 65 who received an inactivated influenza vaccine. Sequenced here: PBMCs from blood, sampled roughly 13 days after vaccination. V is TRBV12-3 or TRBV12-4 and J is TRBJ2-7; D gene ambiguous. The CDR3 DNA is TGTGCCAGCAGTTTAACAACCACCCCCTACGAGCAGTACTTC. This sequence encodes CASSLTTTPYEQYF.